The 4 T cell receptor beta chains below all came from one sample that was sequenced in a study of shared clonotypes between healthy human individuals. Data came from immunoSEQ multiplex PCR; TCRdb stores just in-frame clones and leaves some out. The sample carries about 2 million clones, over 85% recorded once. CD45RO-negative, CCR7-positively selected cells formed the naive CD8 fraction, excluding terminally differentiated effector memory CD45RA+ cells. The sequencing sample was made of naive CD8+ T cells sorted from blood. These receptors all stem from a young man in good health.

The V gene is TRBV2, the J gene TRBJ1-3; TRBD1 agrees at 9 bases. Germline V CDR1 and CDR2: SNHLY, FYNNEI. This CDR3 has 16 amino acids. J gave up 0 bases and V 7 bases, and 7 bases lay outside the gene matches. The CDR3 spells CASTLDRGPSGNTIYF. In DNA form, the CDR3 reads TGTGCCAGCACTCTGGACAGGGGTCCCTCTGGAAACACCATATATTTT.

The gene calls are TRBV11-3 and TRBJ2-3, with no clear D. V lost 0 bases, J lost 2 bases, and 15 bases lay in between. Germline V gene data show CDR1 as SGHNT and CDR2 as YENEEA. This CDR3 has 17 residues. The CDR3 region has the DNA TGTGCCAGCAGCTTAGATCTAAGGTCAACTAACACAGATACGCAGTATTTT. Protein product: CASSLDLRSTNTDTQYF.

For this clone: Other DNA sequences within the sample encode an identical CDR3. The gene calls are TRBV5-1 and TRBJ2-7; a possible D gene is TRBD2 (5 bases). CDR3 length: 14 residues. Trimming took off 1 base at V and 4 bases at J, with 12 bases between the two ends. Germline CDR1 and CDR2: SGHRS and YFSETQ. CDR3 DNA sequence: TGCGCCAGCAGCTTGAAAAGCGGTGATTACGAGCAGTACTTC. Translated: CASSLKSGDYEQYF.

V usage is TRBV29-1 and J usage is TRBJ2-7; tentative D call: TRBD1 (6 bases). CDR1 and CDR2 from the germline V gene are SQVTM and ANQGSEA. CDR3 size: 12 residues. Between the trimmed V and J ends, which lost 5 bases and 4 bases, there was a span of 12 bases. The CDR3 DNA reads TGCAGCGTTTCCGTACAGGGTTACGAGCAGTACTTC. Its translation: CSVSVQGYEQYF.